The 7 T cell receptor beta chains in this list originate from one sample, sequenced in a study of blood T cells in healthy people across ages (dated by TCRdb to between 2014 and 2017). Receptors were amplified or captured by 5' RACE. The reads were generated on an Illumina HiSeq 2500. The second PCR ran for about 7 to 11 cycles and used a J-beta primer mix along with a sample-barcoded 5' primer. The public reads were run again by TCRdb, first through fastp at Q25 and then through MiXCR, and only productive beta chains were kept. CDR3 protein duplicates are merged, each entry listing the most common genes and DNA. The sample profile shows about 1.6 million distinct CDR3 sequences; roughly 32% of them were found once. The ten largest clonotypes hold approximately 11% of the sample. Sequenced: blood. The receptors shown here come from a woman in her thirties in good health.

The chain links TRBV20-1 to TRBJ1-1, with D possibly being TRBD1 (6 bases). CDR3 length: 15 residues. The V end lost 0 bases, the J end lost 4 bases, and 15 bases lay between the germline ends. CDR1 and CDR2 from the germline V gene are DFQATT and SNEGSKA (reference sequence). CDR3 loop: CSARDRPGDFTEAFF. The CDR3 DNA follows: TGCAGTGCTAGAGATCGGCCAGGGGATTTCACTGAAGCTTTCTTT.

This clonotype was detected a few times. The chain is built from TRBV3-1 and TRBJ2-2; tentatively, D is TRBD1 (6 bases). Germline values: CDR1 LGHDT, CDR2 YNNKEL (reference sequence). The CDR3 sequence is 13 residues long. V lost 9 bases and J lost 6, with 14 bases in between. CDR3 in DNA: TGTGCCAGTCAGGGGCCCGTGGCCGGGGAGCTGTTTTTT. It specifies CASQGPVAGELFF.

Here the CDR3 reads CASSQDIPGPAFF. In DNA, the CDR3 is TGTGCCAGCAGCCAAGATATCCCGGGACCAGCTTTCTTT. The chain combines TRBV3-1 with TRBJ1-1, with D possibly being TRBD1 (5 bases). This CDR3 has 13 amino acids. The germline CDR1 and CDR2 sequences are LGHDT and YNNKEL (reference sequence). Trimming shortened V by 0 bases and J by 10 bases, and 12 bases separated the two germline ends.

This sequence joins TRBV2 and TRBJ1-1; D not certain. The CDR3 is 14 residues long. Between the trimmed V and J ends, which lost 3 bases and 7 bases, there was a span of 15 bases. In germline, CDR1 is SNHLY, CDR2 FYNNEI. The CDR3 DNA follows: TGTGCCAGCAGTGACGGCGGGGAAATGTATGAAGCTTTCTTT. It translates to CASSDGGEMYEAFF.

The chain couples TRBV11-2 to TRBJ1-5; weak D call: TRBD1 (5 bases). V lost 2 bases, J lost 7 bases, and 15 bases lay in between. This CDR3 region has 15 residues. CDR1 SGHAT and CDR2 FQNNGV come from the germline V gene. CDR3 bases: TGTGCCAGCAGCTTACAGGCAGGGATCGGGCAGCCCCAGCATTTT. Its protein product is CASSLQAGIGQPQHF.

This clonotype was recorded a few times. The CDR3 reads CATSDSGTGEIVQETQYF. In nucleotides, the CDR3 is TGTGCCACCAGTGATTCCGGGACAGGGGAAATAGTCCAAGAGACCCAGTACTTC. The chain recombines TRBV24-1 with TRBJ2-5, with 10 bases identical to TRBD1. CDR3 size: 18 residues. Germline CDR1 is KGHDR and CDR2 is SFDVKD. The ends lost 2 bases at V and 1 base at J; junction bases unmatched: 9.

V is TRBV10-3 and J is TRBJ2-1; the match to TRBD2 covers 7 bases. With 4 bases clipped from V and 10 bases from J, the junction kept 10 bases outside the gene matches. This CDR3 is 14 amino acids long. Germline-derived CDR1 and CDR2 are ENHRY and SYGVKD. The CDR3 loop is CAISAVREMDEQFF. CDR3 DNA sequence: TGTGCCATCAGTGCGGTGCGGGAGATGGACGAGCAGTTCTTC.